Given below is one TCR beta chain in context. This clone showed up just a few times. It lacks a known antigen. Base qualities are not recorded, but no much larger clone differs from it by a single base. No patient had received any treatment before thyroid surgery. Using T-cell receptor beta sequencing, the researchers looked back retrospectively at clinical samples from patients, gathered between the early 2010s and the late 2010s. The CDR3 has 14 amino acids, counting the end cysteine and phenylalanine. The retained sequence is limited to the CDR3, 42 bases, with the frame set at the first base. V is clipped by 7 bases and J by 4 bases, and the sequence between their germline boundaries is 16 bases long. The germline V gene specifies MNHNS as CDR1 and SASEGT as CDR2. The method behind the library was PCR. The data were produced on an Illumina HiSeq 4000. The TCR beta-chain CDR3 region of each patient was profiled by high-throughput sequencing. In the authors' own workflow: The researchers built a classifier to tell apart papillary thyroid cancer patients with distant metastasis, based on CDR3 differences among clinicopathological groups. The Shannon index was used to measure repertoire diversity, and the Morisita-Horn index was used to measure how similar tumor and blood repertoires were. The public reads were reprocessed in TCRdb via fastp at Q25 and MiXCR, keeping in-frame beta chains. For this entry, the V and J calls and clone size follow TCRdb and not the study's own pipeline. The sample table lists around 22,000 clones, roughly 19% of them with a count of one. About 4.6% of the sample goes to the ten largest clones.

The source of the sample is a study of metastatic and nonmetastatic thyroid tumors (dated by TCRdb to the early 2020s). For context, the study as a whole: The researchers compared repertoires between peripheral blood samples and tumor or nodule tissue samples from patients with malignant or benign thyroid disease. Findings and caveats that apply to the study as a whole: TCR beta diversity was reported as significantly higher in malignant tumors than in benign nodules, in both blood and tumor samples.

The TCR was taken from a male donor with papillary thyroid cancer or a benign thyroid nodule (not recorded which). Some clones in this sample may be carry-over from other donors' samples. Sequenced input: blood. The chain uses TRBV6-1 and TRBJ1-1; a tentative D match to TRBD1 spans 6 bases. The CDR3 region has the sequence CASIEAGGGTEAFF. The nucleotides read TGTGCCAGCATCGAAGCGGGGGGCGGCACTGAAGCTTTCTTT.